This is a list of T cell receptor beta chains from one sample in a study of T-cell reconstitution after alpha-beta-depleted transplantation in children. Via MiXCR, TCRdb re-called the PCR reads, giving one row per CDR3 protein. Among about 240,000 distinct CDR3 sequences listed, around 12% were seen once. Sequenced material: PBMCs from the stem cell graft donor, taken from the stem cell graft. The receptors derive from a human donor who donated a stem cell graft to a child with acute lymphoblastic leukemia. Both conserved end residues are part of each CDR3. D genes are given only for firm matches. Size is omitted from some rows. Given values are once, few, many or a class for expanded clones.

V: TRBV5-1; J: TRBJ1-2; size: many; D: NA; DNA: TGCGCCAGCAGCTTGGACAGAGGACTGGACTATGGCTACACCTTC; CDR3: CASSLDRGLDYGYTF
V: TRBV5-6; J: TRBJ2-5; size: many; D: TRBD1; DNA: TGTGCCAGCGCCAGGACAGGCCTCCGAGAGACCCAGTACTTC; CDR3: CASARTGLRETQYF
V: TRBV14; J: TRBJ1-4; size: many; D: NA; DNA: TGTGCCAGCAGCCAATGGGGGAAGAATGAAAAACTGTTTTTT; CDR3: CASSQWGKNEKLFF
V: TRBV7-2; J: TRBJ2-5; size: many; D: TRBD2; DNA: TGTGCCAGCAGAGAGGGTAGCGGGGGGTGGGAGACCCAGTACTTC; CDR3: CASREGSGGWETQYF
V: TRBV6-2/TRBV6-3; J: TRBJ1-5; size: many; D: NA; DNA: TGTGCCAGCAGTTACTCTTGGACTAGCAATCAGCCCCAGCATTTT; CDR3: CASSYSWTSNQPQHF
V: TRBV20-1; J: TRBJ1-6; size: many; D: NA; DNA: TGCAGTGCTAGGGGACGGAATAATTCACCCCTCCACTTT; CDR3: CSARGRNNSPLHF
V: TRBV12-3/TRBV12-4; J: TRBJ2-3; size: once; D: TRBD1; DNA: TGTGCCAGCAGTGATGGGACAGGGGAGACAGATACGCAGTATTTT; CDR3: CASSDGTGETDTQYF
V: TRBV28; J: TRBJ1-2; size: many; D: NA; DNA: TGTGCCAGCAGTTTAAGGGGCAGGACTAACTATGGCTACACCTTC; CDR3: CASSLRGRTNYGYTF
V: TRBV5-1; J: TRBJ2-5; size: many; D: TRBD2; DNA: TGCGCCAGCAGCGTGGGACTAGCGGGGGTAGAGACCCAGTACTTC; CDR3: CASSVGLAGVETQYF
V: TRBV5-1; J: TRBJ2-1; size: NA; D: TRBD2; DNA: TGCGCCAGCAGCCCGGGGGGGGGCAGCGATGAGCAGTTCTTC; CDR3: CASSPGGGSDEQFF
V: TRBV7-2; J: TRBJ1-6; size: many; D: NA; DNA: TGTGCCAGCAGTAGAGGGAGTGGGAGCTCCTATAATTCACCCCTCCACTTT; CDR3: CASSRGSGSSYNSPLHF
V: TRBV4-3; J: TRBJ1-5; size: many; D: NA; DNA: TGCGCCAGCAGCCAAGATCACTATCTTAGCAATCAGCCCCAGCATTTT; CDR3: CASSQDHYLSNQPQHF
V: TRBV27; J: TRBJ2-1; size: few; D: NA; DNA: TGTGCCAGTCTGGGGATCTACAATGAGCAGTTCTTC; CDR3: CASLGIYNEQFF
V: TRBV6-2/TRBV6-3; J: TRBJ1-5; size: NA; D: TRBD1; DNA: TGTGCCAGCAGGAGAACAGGGGGGCCCCCCATCCCCCAGCATTTT; CDR3: CASRRTGGPPIPQHF
V: TRBV12-3/TRBV12-4; J: TRBJ1-3; size: many; D: NA; DNA: TGTGCCAGCAGTGGGGACTTTCAGGGAAACACCATATATTTT; CDR3: CASSGDFQGNTIYF
V: TRBV25-1; J: TRBJ1-1; size: many; D: NA; DNA: TGTGCCAGCAGTGAATGGGGAGTTCCTGAAGCTTTCTTT; CDR3: CASSEWGVPEAFF
V: TRBV7-2; J: TRBJ2-6; size: few; D: TRBD1; DNA: TGTGCCGCAGGACAGGGGGTGGCTGGGGCCAACGGCCTGACTTTC; CDR3: CAAGQGVAGANGLTF
V: TRBV19; J: TRBJ2-3; size: many; D: TRBD1; DNA: TGTGCCAGTAGTCCCAGACAGGGGGAGGCAGATACGCAGTATTTT; CDR3: CASSPRQGEADTQYF
V: TRBV7-9; J: TRBJ2-7; size: many; D: NA; DNA: TGTGCCAGCAGCTTGCCCTCCCTCGAGCAGTACTTC; CDR3: CASSLPSLEQYF
V: TRBV11-1; J: TRBJ1-5; size: once; D: NA; DNA: TGTGCCAGCAGCGACTTCAATCAGCCCCAGCATTTT; CDR3: CASSDFNQPQHF
V: TRBV7-8; J: TRBJ2-5; size: many; D: TRBD2; DNA: TGTGCCAGCAGGTGGACTAGCGGGAGTGTTGTTGAGACCCAGTACTTC; CDR3: CASRWTSGSVVETQYF
V: TRBV13; J: TRBJ2-2; size: many; D: TRBD1; DNA: TGTGCCAGCAGCCCCGGGACAGACACCGGGGAGCTGTTTTTT; CDR3: CASSPGTDTGELFF
V: TRBV4-3; J: TRBJ2-1; size: NA; D: NA; DNA: TGCGCCAGCAGCCAAGATTACGGGCAGAACTACAATGAGCAGTTCTTC; CDR3: CASSQDYGQNYNEQFF
V: TRBV20-1; J: TRBJ2-1; size: NA; D: TRBD2; DNA: TGCTGTGCGAGAAACCTAGCGGGAGGTCCCTCCTACAATGAGCAGTTCTTC; CDR3: CCARNLAGGPSYNEQFF
V: TRBV5-1; J: TRBJ2-2; size: few; D: NA; DNA: TGCGCCAGCAGCCGCTCCGGGGGAACCGGGGAGCTGTTTTTT; CDR3: CASSRSGGTGELFF
V: TRBV24-1; J: TRBJ1-4; size: many; D: NA; DNA: TGTGCCACCAGTGATGCGGAGGAAAAACTGTTTTTT; CDR3: CATSDAEEKLFF
V: TRBV20-1; J: TRBJ2-2; size: few; D: TRBD2; DNA: TGCAGTGCGCGGGAGGCTCCGGGCACCGGGGAGCTGTTTTTT; CDR3: CSAREAPGTGELFF
V: TRBV7-2; J: TRBJ1-2; size: many; D: NA; DNA: TGTGCCAGCAGCTTAGTGCAGGGTGGCTACACCTTC; CDR3: CASSLVQGGYTF
V: TRBV27; J: TRBJ2-7; size: many; D: NA; DNA: TGTGCCAGCAGTTTTATACCGTCCAGCTCCTACGAGCAGTACTTC; CDR3: CASSFIPSSSYEQYF
V: TRBV6-1; J: TRBJ1-2; size: many; D: NA; DNA: TGTGCCAGCAGTCCCCGCAGGGTGAACTATGGCTACACCTTC; CDR3: CASSPRRVNYGYTF
V: TRBV5-1; J: TRBJ2-1; size: many; D: NA; DNA: TGCGCCAGCATGGCGACTAGCTCCTACAATGAGCAGTTCTTC; CDR3: CASMATSSYNEQFF
V: TRBV6-5; J: TRBJ2-5; size: many; D: TRBD1; DNA: TGTGCCAGCAGTTACCTTGGACAGGGCGAAGAGACCCAGTACTTC; CDR3: CASSYLGQGEETQYF
V: TRBV27; J: TRBJ2-3; size: NA; D: NA; DNA: TGTGCCAGCACAGGGGGGGTTAGCACAGATACGCAGTATTTT; CDR3: CASTGGVSTDTQYF
V: TRBV6-5; J: TRBJ1-2; size: few; D: NA; DNA: TGTGCCAGCAGTTACGGGGGACCAGATGGCTACACCTTC; CDR3: CASSYGGPDGYTF
V: TRBV30; J: TRBJ1-6; size: NA; D: NA; DNA: TGTGCCTGGAGTGTCGGGGGCTACAGGGTATCTTCACCCCTCCACTTT; CDR3: CAWSVGGYRVSSPLHF
V: TRBV5-1; J: TRBJ1-4; size: many; D: TRBD1; DNA: TGCGCCAGCAGCTTGGAGAGGGGGCCTAATGAAAAACTGTTTTTT; CDR3: CASSLERGPNEKLFF
V: TRBV7-9; J: TRBJ2-7; size: many; D: NA; DNA: TGTGCCAGCAGCTTAAGCACGACGGCCTACGAGCAGTACTTC; CDR3: CASSLSTTAYEQYF
V: TRBV9; J: TRBJ2-1; size: many; D: NA; DNA: TGTGCCAGCAGTTTATCCCGCCTAGACAATGAGCAGTTCTTC; CDR3: CASSLSRLDNEQFF